A single sample gave rise to the 24 T cell receptor beta chains below, sequenced in a study of blood T cell repertoires in COVID-19. Libraries were prepared by immunoSEQ multiplex PCR; TCRdb keeps only in-frame clonotypes and omits some of them. The data hold fewer than 250,000 clones, with 88% observed a single time. What was sequenced was peripheral blood. Every receptor here comes from a human donor in a cohort sampled during active COVID-19.

A single count supports this clone. J is TRBJ1-1 and V is TRBV20-1; D uncertain. Germline assignment: CDR1 DFQATT and CDR2 SNEGSKA (reference sequence). V shed 3 bases and J shed 1 base, with 12 bases lying between them. The CDR3 sequence is 14 residues long. CDR3 sequence reads: CSASTSLWNTEAFF. The CDR3 nucleotides are TGCAGTGCTAGTACATCGCTGTGGAACACTGAAGCTTTCTTT.

The chain carries TRBV2 and TRBJ2-7; no definite D call. The V end was cut by 8 bases, the J end by 3 bases, with 8 bases between. The CDR3 sequence is 11 residues long. CDR1 is SNHLY, CDR2 FYNNEI, per germline. In DNA form, the CDR3 reads TGTGCCAGCGGCCTCATCTACGAGCAGTACTTC. Its protein is CASGLIYEQYF. The entire variable domain, with the rest obtained from reference TRBV2 and TRBJ2-7, is as follows: EPEVTQTPSHQVTQMGQEVILRCVPISNHLYFYWYRQILGQKVEFLVSFYNNEISEKSEIFDDQFSVERPDGSNFTLKIRSTKLEDSAMYFCASGLIYEQYFGPGTRLTVT.

This clone was picked up one time. The chain recombines TRBV9 with TRBJ2-1; 8 bases are shared with TRBD1. This CDR3 spans 17 amino acids. The V and J ends lost 3 bases and 7 bases, in that order; junction bases with no gene match: 15. Germline V lookup: CDR1 SGDLS, CDR2 YYNGEE. CDR3 bases: TGTGCCAGCAGCGCGGACAGGGTGAGGGACCTCGGGAATGAGCAGTTCTTC. The encoded protein is CASSADRVRDLGNEQFF.

This clone has only one observation. The chain has TRBV9 and TRBJ2-7, with unresolved D. V gave up 4 bases and J gave up 0 bases, with 14 bases separating them. Germline V gene lookup returns CDR1 SGDLS and CDR2 YYNGEE. The CDR3 is 15 residues long. CDR3 coding DNA: TGTGCCAGCAGCCCCACAACCTGGAGCTCCTACGAGCAGTACTTC. Translation: CASSPTTWSSYEQYF.

A word on this clone: This sample also contains other DNA sequences that code for the same CDR3. The gene calls are TRBV5-1 and TRBJ2-3; 7 bases agree with TRBD1. Germline trimming cut 0 bases from V and 2 bases from J; bases unmatched to any gene: 3. The CDR3 is made up of 15 amino acids. Germline V CDR1 and CDR2: SGHRS, YFSETQ. Here the CDR3 reads CASSLGQGYTDTQYF. CDR3 DNA sequence: TGCGCCAGCAGCTTGGGACAGGGCTACACAGATACGCAGTATTTT.

The CDR3 DNA follows: TGTGCCAGCAGCGGACCGACAGGGTCCCTTTGGGAGACCCAGTACTTC. This encodes CASSGPTGSLWETQYF. The chain links TRBV7-9 to TRBJ2-5, with 7 bases lining up with TRBD1. J lost 5 bases, V lost 5 bases, and 14 bases had no gene match. Per the germline V gene, CDR1 is SEHNR and CDR2 is FQNEAQ (reference sequence). There are 16 residues in the CDR3.

The gene calls are TRBV7-2 and TRBJ2-7, with TRBD2 matching 10 bases. There are 16 residues in the CDR3. Germline CDR1 reads SGHTA; CDR2 reads FQGNSA. V shed 1 base, J shed 3 bases, and the junction held 6 bases outside the gene matches. The DNA for the CDR3 is TGTGCCAGCAGCTTAGACGCTAGCGGGAGTATCTACGAGCAGTACTTC. This codes for CASSLDASGSIYEQYF. Full variable domain (rest looked up from reference TRBV7-2 and TRBJ2-7): GAGVSQSPSNKVTEKGKDVELRCDPISGHTALYWYRQSLGQGLEFLIYFQGNSAPDKSGLPSDRFSAERTGGSVSTLTIQRTQQEDSAVYLCASSLDASGSIYEQYFGPGTRLTVT.

This chain uses TRBV3-1 (or the pseudogene TRBV3-2) with TRBJ2-7, with D unresolved. Trimming pared 4 bases from V and 0 bases from J, leaving 10 bases between. This CDR3 has 14 amino acids. Germline V CDR1 and CDR2: LGHDT, YNNKEL (reference sequence). CDR3 sequence (DNA): TGTGCCAGCAGCCCCCATATCGGCTCCTACGAGCAGTACTTC. It is translated as CASSPHIGSYEQYF.

The chain has TRBV27 and TRBJ1-5; 9 positions agree with TRBD1. CDR1 is MNHEY, CDR2 SMNVEV, per germline (reference sequence). V lost 4 bases, J lost 4 bases, and 14 bases stayed unmatched. The CDR3 has 18 residues. The CDR3 bases are TGTGCCAGCAGTTCCTCCAAACCGGACAGGGGTGGGAATCAGCCCCAGCATTTT. Protein: CASSSSKPDRGGNQPQHF.

V gene TRBV5-1 combines with J gene TRBJ1-1; unclear D gene. V was trimmed by 7 bases and J by 11 bases, leaving 21 bases between them. CDR3 length equals 13 residues. Germline CDR1 is SGHRS and CDR2 is YFSETQ. The CDR3 spells CASGVLVSTGAFF. The CDR3 region has the DNA TGCGCCAGCGGGGTCTTGGTGTCAACGGGGGCTTTCTTT.

V is TRBV10-3 and J is TRBJ2-7, with D unresolved. V lost 2 bases and J 3 bases, leaving 8 bases between the germline ends. This CDR3 region has 13 residues. Germline V gene sequence: CDR1 ENHRY, CDR2 SYGVKD. CDR3 sequence: CAISERRNYEQYF. CDR3 in DNA: TGTGCCATCAGTGAGCGCAGAAACTACGAGCAGTACTTC.

CDR3 protein: CASSLARTSGGDTQYF. CDR3 DNA sequence: TGTGCCAGCAGCTTAGCCCGGACTAGCGGGGGAGATACGCAGTATTTT. This sequence joins TRBV7-2 and TRBJ2-3, with 13 bases identical to TRBD2. V shed 0 bases, J shed 5 bases, and the junction held 2 bases outside the gene matches. CDR1 and CDR2 (germline): SGHTA, FQGNSA. CDR3 length equals 16 residues.

The chain combines TRBV29-1 with TRBJ1-1, with D unresolved. V shed 6 bases and J shed 5 bases, with 7 bases lying between them. Germline V gene lookup returns CDR1 SQVTM and CDR2 ANQGSEA. CDR3 size: 10 residues. Here the CDR3 reads CSVGETEAFF. The DNA for the CDR3 is TGCAGCGTCGGGGAGACTGAAGCTTTCTTT.

The chain couples TRBV2 to TRBJ2-7; perhaps TRBD2 as D (5 bases). The V and J ends lost 3 bases and 2 bases respectively, with 8 bases between them. The germline gives CDR1 SNHLY, CDR2 FYNNEI. This CDR3 has 13 amino acids. The CDR3 is CASSEEATYEQYF. Here the CDR3 DNA reads TGTGCCAGCAGTGAGGAGGCCACCTACGAGCAGTACTTC. The full variable domain, rest sourced from reference TRBV2 and TRBJ2-7, is EPEVTQTPSHQVTQMGQEVILRCVPISNHLYFYWYRQILGQKVEFLVSFYNNEISEKSEIFDDQFSVERPDGSNFTLKIRSTKLEDSAMYFCASSEEATYEQYFGPGTRLTVT.

This rearrangement joins TRBV4-3 to TRBJ1-2, with D tentatively TRBD1 (6 bases). Germline CDR1 reads LGHNA; CDR2 reads YSLEER. The CDR3 sequence is 15 residues long. With 0 bases removed from V and 6 bases from J, the gap between germline ends came to 14 bases. The CDR3: CASSQDSAGVNGYTF. The CDR3 coding sequence is TGCGCCAGCAGCCAAGATTCGGCAGGGGTCAATGGCTACACCTTC.

This clone was picked up a small number of times. V usage is TRBV7-2 and J usage is TRBJ1-6, with D unclear. CDR3 length: 12 residues. Germline-derived CDR1 and CDR2 are SGHTA and FQGNSA. V lost 2 bases to trimming and J lost 15 bases, with 11 bases between them. The CDR3 sequence: CASSLSVALLHF. The CDR3 coding sequence is TGTGCCAGCAGCTTAAGTGTAGCTCTCCTCCACTTT.

CDR3: CASSLEAGALTGELFF. CDR3 sequence (DNA): TGCGCCAGCAGCTTGGAGGCGGGAGCCCTCACCGGGGAGCTGTTTTTT. The chain recombines TRBV5-1 with TRBJ2-2; 7 bases are shared with TRBD2. From germline, CDR1 is SGHRS and CDR2 YFSETQ. The trim removed 0 bases at V and 4 bases at J, leaving 6 bases unmatched. CDR3 length: 16 amino acids.

The chain's CDR3 is CASSIRGQDEQFF. CDR3 bases: TGTGCCAGCAGCATCAGGGGGCAAGATGAGCAGTTCTTC. The gene calls are TRBV11-3 and TRBJ2-1; TRBD1 aligns across 8 bases. Germline V gene sequence: CDR1 SGHNT, CDR2 YENEEA. The CDR3 totals 13 residues. Unmatched junction bases numbered 5, after V lost 5 bases and J lost 8 bases.

The chain recombines TRBV10-3 with TRBJ1-5, with a tentative D call TRBD1 (5 bases). Per germline, CDR1 ENHRY and CDR2 SYGVKD. CDR3 length: 15 residues. Trimming took 0 bases from V and 1 from J, leaving 7 bases between them. CDR3 protein: CAISESGGSNQPQHF. In DNA, the CDR3 is TGTGCCATCAGTGAGTCGGGGGGGAGCAATCAGCCCCAGCATTTT.

This clone was observed a few times. The rearrangement joins TRBV5-4 to TRBJ1-2; D is possibly TRBD1 (6 bases). V was pared by 3 bases and J by 2 bases, with 14 bases between. CDR1 is SGHNT, CDR2 YYREEE, per germline (reference sequence). CDR3 length: 15 amino acids. CDR3 in DNA: TGTGCCAGCAGCTCACCCAAGGGGGTAAACTATGGCTACACCTTC. Its protein product is CASSSPKGVNYGYTF.

The chain is built from TRBV6-2 or TRBV6-3 and TRBJ2-1; D gene uncertain. CDR3 length equals 11 residues. Trimming stripped 2 bases from V and 9 bases from J, with 5 bases between. The germline gives CDR1 MNHEY, CDR2 SVGEGT. CDR3 nucleotides: TGTGCCAGCAGTTACAGAGGTGAGCAGTTCTTC. It codes for CASSYRGEQFF.

The V gene is TRBV13, the J gene TRBJ1-1, with D perhaps matching TRBD1 (6 bases). Germline assignment: CDR1 PRHDT and CDR2 FYEKMQ (reference sequence). The CDR3 runs 12 residues. V was pared by 4 bases and J by 6 bases, with 9 bases between. CDR3 protein: CASSWDNSEAFF. CDR3 nucleotide sequence: TGTGCCAGCAGCTGGGACAACTCTGAAGCTTTCTTT.

The CDR3 bases are TGCGCCAGCAGCTGGGGACTAGCGGGGGACTACAATGAGCAGTTCTTC. Amino acids: CASSWGLAGDYNEQFF. The chain couples TRBV5-1 to TRBJ2-1; 14 bases are a match to TRBD2. CDR1 and CDR2 (germline): SGHRS, YFSETQ. The CDR3 covers 16 residues. The V and J ends lost 3 bases and 3 bases, in that order; junction bases with no gene match: 2.

The genes are TRBV19 and TRBJ2-7; possibly TRBD1 for D (6 bases). CDR1 and CDR2 from the germline V gene are LNHDA and SQIVND (reference sequence). Trimming left V 3 bases short and J 3 bases short, with 15 bases between. The CDR3 contains 15 residues. The CDR3 reads CASSIHTGSFYEQYF. The CDR3 nucleotides read TGTGCCAGTAGTATTCATACAGGGAGCTTCTACGAGCAGTACTTC.